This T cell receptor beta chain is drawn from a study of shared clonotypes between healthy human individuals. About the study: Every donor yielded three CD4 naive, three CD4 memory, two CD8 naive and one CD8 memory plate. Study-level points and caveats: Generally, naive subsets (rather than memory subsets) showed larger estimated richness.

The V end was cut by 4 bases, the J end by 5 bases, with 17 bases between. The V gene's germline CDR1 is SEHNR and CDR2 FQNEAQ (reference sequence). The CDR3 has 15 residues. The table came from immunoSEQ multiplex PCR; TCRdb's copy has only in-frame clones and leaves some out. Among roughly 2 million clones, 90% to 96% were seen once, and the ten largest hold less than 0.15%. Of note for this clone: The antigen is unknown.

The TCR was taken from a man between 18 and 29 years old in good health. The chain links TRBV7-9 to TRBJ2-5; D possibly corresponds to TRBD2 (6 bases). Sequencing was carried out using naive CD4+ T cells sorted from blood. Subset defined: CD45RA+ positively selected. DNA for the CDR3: TGTGCCAGCAGCTACCCTCGGGGGTTTGGGGAGACCCAGTACTTC. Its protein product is CASSYPRGFGETQYF.